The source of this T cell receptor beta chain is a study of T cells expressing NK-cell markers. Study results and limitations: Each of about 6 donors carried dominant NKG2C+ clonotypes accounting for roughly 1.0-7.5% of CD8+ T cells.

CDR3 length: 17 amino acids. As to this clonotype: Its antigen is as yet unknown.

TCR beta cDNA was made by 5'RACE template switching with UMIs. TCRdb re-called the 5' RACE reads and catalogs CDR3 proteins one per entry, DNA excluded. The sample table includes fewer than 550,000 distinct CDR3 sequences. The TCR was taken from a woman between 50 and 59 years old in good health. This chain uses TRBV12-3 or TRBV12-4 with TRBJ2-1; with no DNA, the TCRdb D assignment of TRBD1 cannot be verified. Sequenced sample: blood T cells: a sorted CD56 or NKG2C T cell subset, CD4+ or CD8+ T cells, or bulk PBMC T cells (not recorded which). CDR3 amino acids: CASSSAGGGQTYNEQFF.